This T cell receptor (beta chain) was profiled in a study of cytomegalovirus exposure and HLA in healthy donors. Points from the study as a whole: A later look showed TCR association rates differing by HLA locus, highest for DRB1 and lowest for HLA-C.

The PCR had 60 Vbeta and 13 Jbeta primers. Clones were sequenced by immunoSEQ multiplex PCR, and TCRdb holds only the in-frame ones, with some missing. This table lists some 46,000 clones. In regard to this clone: Its cognate antigen is unknown.

The sample was PBMCs. This TCR came from a male donor in good health and CMV-seronegative.

For the CDR3, the DNA is TGTGCCACCAGCCCCACGGGGAGAGGGGAGGTCTATGGCTACACCTTC. This gives the protein CATSPTGRGEVYGYTF. V gene TRBV15 combines with J gene TRBJ1-2; D might be TRBD1 (5 bases). Per the germline V gene, CDR1 is LNHNV and CDR2 is YYDKDF (reference sequence). This CDR3 has 16 residues. V lost 5 bases and J lost 4, with 20 bases in between.